This TCR beta chain is from a study of blood T cell repertoires in COVID-19. For the study at large: Sites across the United States, Italy and Spain contributed samples from acute and convalescent COVID-19.

The CDR3 runs to 13 residues. Germline V lookup: CDR1 SNHLY, CDR2 FYNNEI. Unmatched junction bases numbered 4, after V lost 6 bases and J lost 5 bases. Recovery among Cohort 3 donors was established by two negative PCRs, clearance, or symptom resolution. Repertoires were generated with immunoSEQ multiplex PCR, while TCRdb's copy carries only in-frame clones and drops some. This table has about 300,000 clones, 87% appearing once. The chain employs TRBV2 and TRBJ1-5, with 7 positions matching TRBD1. The receptor was isolated from a woman in her twenties or thirties who had recovered from COVID-19. Sequencing was carried out using PBMCs or T cells enriched from blood (not recorded which). The CDR3 region is CASRGTVYQPQHF. In DNA, the CDR3 is TGTGCCAGCAGAGGGACAGTATATCAGCCCCAGCATTTT. Supplemented by reference TRBV2 and TRBJ1-5, the full variable domain reads EPEVTQTPSHQVTQMGQEVILRCVPISNHLYFYWYRQILGQKVEFLVSFYNNEISEKSEIFDDQFSVERPDGSNFTLKIRSTKLEDSAMYFCASRGTVYQPQHFGDGTRLSIL.